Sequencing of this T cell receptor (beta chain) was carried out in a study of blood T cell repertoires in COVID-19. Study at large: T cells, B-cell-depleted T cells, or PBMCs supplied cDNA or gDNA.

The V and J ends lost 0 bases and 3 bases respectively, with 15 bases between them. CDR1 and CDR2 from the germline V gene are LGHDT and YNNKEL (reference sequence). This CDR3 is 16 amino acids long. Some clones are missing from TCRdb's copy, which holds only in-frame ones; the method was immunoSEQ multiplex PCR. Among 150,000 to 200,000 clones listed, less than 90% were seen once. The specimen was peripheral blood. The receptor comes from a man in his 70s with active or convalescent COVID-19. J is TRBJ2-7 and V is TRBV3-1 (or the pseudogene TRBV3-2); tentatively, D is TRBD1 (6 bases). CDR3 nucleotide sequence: TGTGCCAGCAGCCAAGAGTTGGCAGGGGATTGCTACGAGCAGTACTTC. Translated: CASSQELAGDCYEQYF.